These 26 T cell receptor beta chains were sequenced from one sample in a study of CD8 T cells in ankylosing spondylitis. TCRdb itself ran the 5' RACE reads through MiXCR, one entry per CDR3 protein. The repertoire holds under 400,000 distinct CDR3 sequences, roughly 12% seen once, with more than 7% in the top ten. The sequenced sample was blood, either unsorted or a sorted T cell fraction (not recorded which). The receptors here all came from a female donor with ankylosing spondylitis or in good health (not recorded which).

V gene TRBV12-3 or TRBV12-4 combines with J gene TRBJ2-3; TRBD2 matches 13 bases. This CDR3 spans 15 amino acids. V lost 3 bases to trimming and J lost 5 bases; unmatched junction nucleotides: 2. The CDR3: CASSFTSGGEDTQYF. The CDR3 bases are TGTGCCAGCAGTTTTACTAGCGGGGGGGAAGATACGCAGTATTTT.

This clonotype occurred many times. V and J are TRBV5-1 and TRBJ2-1, with D maybe TRBD2 (6 bases). V was trimmed by 3 bases and J by 0 bases, leaving 13 bases between them. This CDR3 spans 16 amino acids. The germline V gene has CDR1 SGHRS and CDR2 YFSETQ. This CDR3 reads CASSSGVASSYNEQFF. The DNA of the CDR3 is TGCGCCAGCAGCTCGGGGGTTGCCAGCTCCTACAATGAGCAGTTCTTC.

V is TRBV5-1 and J is TRBJ2-5, with D possibly TRBD1 on 6 matching bases. Germline V CDR1 and CDR2: SGHRS, YFSETQ. The CDR3 sequence is 15 residues long. Trimming took off 2 bases at V and 1 base at J, with 12 bases between the two ends. The CDR3 bases are TGCGCCAGCAGCTTTCAGACAGGATCCCAAGAGACCCAGTACTTC. This encodes CASSFQTGSQETQYF.

Ten or more counts support this clonotype. V gene TRBV28 combines with J gene TRBJ1-6, with a weak D call TRBD1 (5 bases). Germline assignment: CDR1 MDHEN and CDR2 SYDVKM. The CDR3 is made up of 16 amino acids. The V gene lost 3 bases and the J gene lost 5 bases, with 14 bases spanning the gap. The CDR3 nucleotides are TGTGCCAGCAGTTTTTCGGTCCCAGGGAATAATTCACCCCTCCACTTT. Translated, it gives CASSFSVPGNNSPLHF. Variable domain in full (rest from reference TRBV28 and TRBJ1-6): DVKVTQSSRYLVKRTGEKVFLECVQDMDHENMFWYRQDPGLGLRLIYFSYDVKMKEKGDIPEGYSVSREKKERFSLILESASTNQTSMYLCASSFSVPGNNSPLHFGNGTRLTVT.

This clonotype has at least ten counts. The V gene is TRBV10-3, the J gene TRBJ1-2; D unclear. Deletions cut 2 bases from V and 6 bases from J, with 10 bases between. The CDR3 totals 13 residues. Per the germline V gene, CDR1 is ENHRY and CDR2 is SYGVKD. The CDR3 spells CAISEGESNGYTF. The CDR3 DNA sequence: TGTGCCATCAGTGAGGGAGAATCTAATGGCTACACCTTC.

There are many counts of this clonotype. The rearrangement links TRBV27 to TRBJ1-1; 7 nucleotides align to TRBD1. The germline V gene encodes CDR1 MNHEY and CDR2 SMNVEV (reference sequence). The CDR3 spans 15 residues. The junction had 8 bases not matched to a gene; V was cut back by 0 bases and J by 7 bases. CDR3 region: CASSLSAHGQVEAFF. The CDR3 DNA is TGTGCCAGCAGTTTATCGGCTCACGGACAGGTTGAAGCTTTCTTT.

Remarks on this clonotype: An end of the junction differs from the germline gene, which may be a read error. The chain employs TRBV7-3 and TRBJ1-1; the match to TRBD1 covers 8 bases. The CDR3 contains 13 residues. The germline V gene encodes CDR1 SGHTA and CDR2 FQGTGA. CDR3 residues: CVSSPDRDTEAFF. The CDR3 region has the DNA TGTGTCAGCAGTCCGGACAGGGACACTGAAGCTTTCTTT.

The table lists this clonotype with many counts. The V call is TRBV4-2, the J call TRBJ2-1, with D possibly being TRBD1 (6 bases). In germline, CDR1 is LGHNA, CDR2 YNFKEQ. The CDR3 loop spans 16 amino acids. Deletions cut 0 bases from V and 7 bases from J, with 16 bases between. For the CDR3, the DNA is TGTGCCAGCAGCCAAGATTGGACGGGACAAGGGAATGAGCAGTTCTTC. This sequence encodes CASSQDWTGQGNEQFF.

This chain connects TRBV20-1 to TRBJ2-7; D may be TRBD2 (6 bases). CDR3 length equals 14 residues. Germline assignment: CDR1 DFQATT and CDR2 SNEGSKA (reference sequence). V was clipped by 4 bases and J by 3 bases, with 16 bases between them. Here the CDR3 reads CSAKNRDSRYEQYF. The CDR3 coding sequence is TGCAGTGCTAAAAATAGGGACTCCCGCTACGAGCAGTACTTC.

This clonotype has a count of ten or more. The chain is built from TRBV5-1 and TRBJ2-1; 14 positions match TRBD2. Germline CDR1 is SGHRS and CDR2 is YFSETQ. V trimming: 5 bases; J trimming: 3 bases; junction bases outside the gene matches: 4. The length of the CDR3 is 16 residues. The CDR3 nucleotides read TGCGCCAGCAGATCGGGGACTAGCGGGGGCTACAATGAGCAGTTCTTC. Encoded protein: CASRSGTSGGYNEQFF.

There are many counts of this clonotype. The rearrangement links TRBV29-1 to TRBJ2-7; 9 bases match TRBD2. J gave up 3 bases and V 0 bases, and 9 bases lay outside the gene matches. Looked up from germline, CDR1 is SQVTM and CDR2 is ANQGSEA. This CDR3 has 16 amino acids. The CDR3 coding sequence is TGCAGCGTTGAAGACACCTTAGCGGGAGTCTTCTACGAGCAGTACTTC. Amino acids: CSVEDTLAGVFYEQYF.

This clonotype came up a few times. The chain is built from TRBV12-3 or TRBV12-4 and TRBJ2-5, with D possibly TRBD2 on 5 matching bases. V dropped 6 bases and J dropped 3 bases, with 17 bases sitting between them. The CDR3 is made up of 15 amino acids. For the CDR3, the DNA is TGTGCCAGCAGCTTTACTAGAAGTATAAAAGAGACCCAGTACTTC. Protein: CASSFTRSIKETQYF.

This clonotype was detected ten times or more. The chain couples TRBV2 to TRBJ2-5; 7 bases align to TRBD2. This CDR3 is 13 amino acids long. The V gene's germline CDR1 is SNHLY and CDR2 FYNNEI. V gave up 4 bases and J gave up 4 bases; unmatched junction bases: 3. The CDR3 is CASSAGGTETQYF. The CDR3 nucleotides are TGTGCCAGCAGTGCGGGGGGAACAGAGACCCAGTACTTC.

In its sample, this clonotype was seen many times. V usage is TRBV20-1 and J usage is TRBJ1-5, with D unresolved. The CDR3 consists of 14 residues. V lost 0 bases to trimming and J lost 9 bases, with 15 bases between them. In germline, CDR1 is DFQATT, CDR2 SNEGSKA (reference sequence). This CDR3 reads CSARDFAISRPQHF. For the CDR3, the DNA is TGCAGTGCTAGAGATTTTGCCATAAGTAGGCCCCAGCATTTT.

A remark on this clonotype: At one boundary the junction diverges from the germline segment, which might be a read error. The chain uses TRBV20-1 and TRBJ1-2, with a tentative D call TRBD1 (5 bases). Germline V gene lookup returns CDR1 DFQATT and CDR2 SNEGSKA (reference sequence). The CDR3 has 15 residues. CDR3 DNA: TGCTGTGCCTTGGACAAGGTGGGCTACTTGGATGGCTACACCTTC. This encodes CCALDKVGYLDGYTF.

A note on this clonotype: A read error may explain this, as a much larger clone is one base away. V usage is TRBV12-3 or TRBV12-4 and J usage is TRBJ1-4, with unresolved D. The CDR3 has 13 residues. Deletions cut 9 bases from V and 10 bases from J, with 18 bases between. The CDR3: CARSSAETGKLFF. The DNA for the CDR3 is TGTGCCAGAAGCTCCGCGGAGACGGGAAAACTGTTTTTT.

In its sample, this clonotype was seen once. With a much larger clone just one base away, this may be a read error. V and J are TRBV7-9 and TRBJ1-1, with D unresolved. In germline, CDR1 is SEHNR, CDR2 FQNEAQ (reference sequence). CDR3 length: 13 residues. In DNA, the CDR3 is TGTGCCAGCAGCTCACGGCGAGGCACTGAATCTTTCTTT. Encoded protein: CASSSRRGTESFF. The complete variable domain, with remaining parts taken from reference TRBV7-9 and TRBJ1-1, reads DTGVSQNPRHKITKRGQNVTFRCDPISEHNRLYWYRQTLGQGPEFLTYFQNEAQLEKSRLLSDRFSAERPKGSFSTLEIQRTEQGDSAMYLCASSSRRGTESFFGQGTRLTVV.

Many counts were recorded for this clonotype. V and J are TRBV25-1 and TRBJ2-1; no definite D call. This CDR3 comprises 14 residues. Germline CDR1 and CDR2: MGHDK and SYGVNS. Trimming cost V 7 bases and J 2 bases, with 12 bases left between them. The CDR3: CASTKHSPYNEQFF. Written as DNA, the CDR3 is TGTGCCAGCACTAAACATAGCCCCTACAATGAGCAGTTCTTC.

This clonotype was seen at least ten times. The chain combines TRBV20-1 with TRBJ2-2; D not resolved. The CDR3 is 14 amino acids. V lost 4 bases to trimming and J lost 1 base, with 10 bases between them. Germline CDR1 and CDR2: DFQATT and SNEGSKA (reference sequence). CDR3: CSATRQRNTGELFF. In nucleotides, the CDR3 is TGCAGTGCTACCCGCCAGAGGAACACCGGGGAGCTGTTTTTT.

The chain combines TRBV28 with TRBJ2-1; 16 bases map to TRBD2. V shed 3 bases and J 9 bases; nucleotides not matched to a gene: 8. CDR1 and CDR2 (germline): MDHEN, SYDVKM. CDR3 length: 17 residues. The CDR3 sequence is CASSLRGTSGRGGEQFF. DNA for the CDR3: TGTGCCAGCAGTTTGAGGGGGACTAGCGGGAGGGGGGGTGAGCAGTTCTTC.

Comment on this clonotype: A much larger clone differs by one base, so this may be a read error. The CDR3 region has the DNA TGTGCCACCAGCACGGACAGGGGCGGCAATCAGCCCCAGCATTTT. Protein sequence: CATSTDRGGNQPQHF. J is TRBJ1-5 and V is TRBV15, with 9 positions matching TRBD1. Germline V CDR1 and CDR2: LNHNV, YYDKDF (reference sequence). The CDR3 has 15 residues. V lost 4 bases to trimming and J lost 2 bases; unmatched junction nucleotides: 3.

Ten or more counts support this clonotype. The rearrangement joins TRBV15 to TRBJ2-1; 9 bases fit TRBD2. CDR3 length: 14 residues. Germline CDR1 LNHNV, CDR2 YYDKDF (reference sequence). V was pared by 7 bases and J by 1 base, with 2 bases of the junction left unmatched. CDR3 nucleotide sequence: TGTGCCACCAAGGCGGGAGGGTCCTACAATGAGCAGTTCTTC. It yields the protein CATKAGGSYNEQFF.

This clonotype was counted at least ten times. The genes are TRBV3-1 and TRBJ2-5, with a weak D call TRBD1 (5 bases). The CDR3 spans 15 residues. Deletions cut 4 bases from V and 4 bases from J, with 16 bases between. The germline CDR1 and CDR2 sequences are LGHDT and YNNKEL (reference sequence). The CDR3 protein is CASSLPVGVGETQYF. The CDR3 bases are TGTGCCAGCAGCCTCCCGGTAGGGGTCGGAGAGACCCAGTACTTC.

This clonotype was seen ten or more times. The rearrangement uses TRBV28 and TRBJ2-3; 8 bases line up with TRBD2. Germline V lookup: CDR1 MDHEN, CDR2 SYDVKM. V was pared by 10 bases and J by 3 bases, with 3 bases of the junction left unmatched. The CDR3 is made up of 12 amino acids. This CDR3 is CATGGSTDTQYF. Written as DNA, the CDR3 is TGTGCCACGGGGGGGTCTACAGATACGCAGTATTTT.

In its sample, this clonotype was seen a few times. J is TRBJ1-6 and V is TRBV5-4; D may be TRBD1 (6 bases). Germline CDR1 reads SGHNT; CDR2 reads YYREEE (reference sequence). V was cut by 0 bases and J by 6 bases, with 13 bases left in between. The CDR3 spans 16 residues. CDR3 sequence reads: CASSLVRDIGNSPLHF. CDR3 in DNA: TGTGCCAGCAGCTTGGTGCGGGACATCGGTAATTCACCCCTCCACTTT.

This clonotype was seen repeatedly, ten times or more. This chain links TRBV15 with TRBJ1-1, with 7 bases identical to TRBD1. V dropped 1 base and J dropped 0; count of bases not matched to a gene: 8. CDR1 and CDR2 from the germline V gene are LNHNV and YYDKDF (reference sequence). The CDR3 is made up of 17 amino acids. The CDR3 region has the DNA TGTGCCACCAGCAGAGGCGGGACAGCGAGATTGAACACTGAAGCTTTCTTT. Protein: CATSRGGTARLNTEAFF.